Reported below is one T cell receptor beta chain. Antigen specificity is unknown. Sequencing used immunoSEQ multiplex PCR; TCRdb keeps in-frame clones, though not all of them. This sample carries approximately 94,000 clones, more than 75% of them seen once, and the ten largest clones take around 1%. The data belong to a study of graft-versus-host responses after intestinal transplantation. Overall study context: Every recipient underwent anti-thymocyte globulin induction, then tacrolimus and steroids for approximately 3 years. Overall study results and limits: High graft-versus-host to host-versus-graft clonal ratios were found in allografts of patients who had graft-donor T cell macrochimerism. Among recipient marrow samples, GvH clones were found; some appeared first in ileum or blood.

CDR1 WSHSY and CDR2 SAAADI come from the germline V gene. Trimming pared 9 bases from V and 3 bases from J, leaving 17 bases between. The CDR3 loop spans 14 amino acids. The source of this sequence is a human donor who was the organ donor for an intestinal transplant. The chain uses TRBV10-2 and TRBJ1-2; weak D call: TRBD1 (6 bases). The sequencing here drew on unstimulated CD4+ T cells sorted from spleen or lymph node cells, taken before transplant. Here the CDR3 reads CASSPAGGHYGYTF. CDR3 sequence (DNA): TGCGCCAGTAGTCCGGCCGGGGGGCACTATGGCTACACCTTC.